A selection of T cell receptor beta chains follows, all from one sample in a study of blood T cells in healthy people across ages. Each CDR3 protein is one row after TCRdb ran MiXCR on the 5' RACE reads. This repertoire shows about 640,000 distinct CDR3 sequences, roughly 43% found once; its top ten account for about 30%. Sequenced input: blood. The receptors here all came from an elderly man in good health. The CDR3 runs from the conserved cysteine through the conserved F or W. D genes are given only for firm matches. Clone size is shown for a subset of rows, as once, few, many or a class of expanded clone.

CDR3nt: TGTGCCAGCAGCCAAAAAGGGGTTGGCTACACCTTC; CDR3aa: CASSQKGVGYTF; abundance: NA; v_gene: TRBV13; j_gene: TRBJ1-2; d_gene: NA
CDR3nt: TGTGCCAGTAGACTCGCTGACAGGGGTTGGTACAATGAGCAGTTCTTC; CDR3aa: CASRLADRGWYNEQFF; abundance: NA; v_gene: TRBV19; j_gene: TRBJ2-1; d_gene: TRBD1
CDR3nt: TGTGCCAGCAGTGCCGACAGGGGAAGTAGAGATGAGCAGTTCTTC; CDR3aa: CASSADRGSRDEQFF; abundance: few; v_gene: TRBV12-3/TRBV12-4; j_gene: TRBJ2-1; d_gene: TRBD1
CDR3nt: TGCGCCAGCAGCTTGGCGTCCGACGGTCCCTACGAGCAGTACTTC; CDR3aa: CASSLASDGPYEQYF; abundance: many; v_gene: TRBV5-1; j_gene: TRBJ2-7; d_gene: NA
CDR3nt: TGTGCCAGCAGCTCCCTGGTGGGTAGGGGTTACGAGCAGTACTTC; CDR3aa: CASSSLVGRGYEQYF; abundance: NA; v_gene: TRBV7-2; j_gene: TRBJ2-7; d_gene: NA
CDR3nt: TGCAGTGCCAGGGGACTAGTAGGGCCCTCCTACGAGCAGTACTTC; CDR3aa: CSARGLVGPSYEQYF; abundance: few; v_gene: TRBV20-1; j_gene: TRBJ2-7; d_gene: TRBD2
CDR3nt: TGTGCCAGCAGCTTAGGGATAGCGGGGTACAATGAGCAGTTCTTC; CDR3aa: CASSLGIAGYNEQFF; abundance: NA; v_gene: TRBV7-2; j_gene: TRBJ2-1; d_gene: TRBD2
CDR3nt: TGTGCCAGCAGTGGGGGGGACAGAGCGACAGATACGCAGTATTTT; CDR3aa: CASSGGDRATDTQYF; abundance: NA; v_gene: TRBV6-4; j_gene: TRBJ2-3; d_gene: NA
CDR3nt: TGTGCCAGCAGCAAACGGAGCAGCTCCTACAATGAGCAGTTCTTC; CDR3aa: CASSKRSSSYNEQFF; abundance: many; v_gene: TRBV13; j_gene: TRBJ2-1; d_gene: NA
CDR3nt: TGTGCCAGCAGTGACTGGGGCACACCCATTCAGTACTTC; CDR3aa: CASSDWGTPIQYF; abundance: many; v_gene: TRBV6-2/TRBV6-3; j_gene: TRBJ2-4; d_gene: NA
CDR3nt: TGTGCCAGTAGTATAGGTAGCGGGGGAAACAATGAGCAGTTCTTC; CDR3aa: CASSIGSGGNNEQFF; abundance: NA; v_gene: TRBV19; j_gene: TRBJ2-1; d_gene: TRBD2
CDR3nt: TGTGCCAGCAGCGTTGGGGGGACAGGGGAGTACGAGCAGTACTTC; CDR3aa: CASSVGGTGEYEQYF; abundance: NA; v_gene: TRBV7-6; j_gene: TRBJ2-7; d_gene: TRBD1
CDR3nt: TGCAGTGCCCACTCCTCGGGGAACACTGAAGCTTTCTTT; CDR3aa: CSAHSSGNTEAFF; abundance: NA; v_gene: TRBV20-1; j_gene: TRBJ1-1; d_gene: NA
CDR3nt: TGTGCCAGCCGCACGCTATCCTACAATGAGCAGTACTTC; CDR3aa: CASRTLSYNEQYF; abundance: NA; v_gene: TRBV13; j_gene: TRBJ2-7; d_gene: NA
CDR3nt: TGTGCCAGCAGTTACGTGATAGGGCAGGGGTTATCCTACAATGAGCAGTTCTTC; CDR3aa: CASSYVIGQGLSYNEQFF; abundance: many; v_gene: TRBV6-2/TRBV6-3; j_gene: TRBJ2-1; d_gene: NA
CDR3nt: TGCGCCAGCAGCTTCAGACGGAGTCGCGAGCAGTACTTC; CDR3aa: CASSFRRSREQYF; abundance: few; v_gene: TRBV5-1; j_gene: TRBJ2-7; d_gene: NA
CDR3nt: TGTGCCAGCAGCCCATTCCGCGGACAGGGCTCCGGGGAGCTGTTTTTT; CDR3aa: CASSPFRGQGSGELFF; abundance: few; v_gene: TRBV7-2; j_gene: TRBJ2-2; d_gene: TRBD1
CDR3nt: TGTGCCAGCAGCCAAGACCTAAGCCGGGACCAGTACTTC; CDR3aa: CASSQDLSRDQYF; abundance: NA; v_gene: TRBV14; j_gene: TRBJ2-5; d_gene: NA
CDR3nt: TGCGCCAGCAGCACGAGCGCGGGACCGGTTGATGGCTACACCTTC; CDR3aa: CASSTSAGPVDGYTF; abundance: NA; v_gene: TRBV5-1; j_gene: TRBJ1-2; d_gene: NA
CDR3nt: TGCAGTGCTGGACTGAAGATGGGTGAGCAGTTCTTC; CDR3aa: CSAGLKMGEQFF; abundance: few; v_gene: TRBV20-1; j_gene: TRBJ2-1; d_gene: NA
CDR3nt: TGCAGTGCTAGAGTCCCACTTCACAATGAGCAGTTCTTC; CDR3aa: CSARVPLHNEQFF; abundance: few; v_gene: TRBV20-1; j_gene: TRBJ2-1; d_gene: NA
CDR3nt: TGTGCCAGCCTAGACAGCTACGAGCAGTACTTC; CDR3aa: CASLDSYEQYF; abundance: few; v_gene: TRBV2; j_gene: TRBJ2-7; d_gene: NA
CDR3nt: TGTGCCAGCAGCCGCCGGACAGGGGTGTCTGAGACTAGCAATCAGCCCCAGCATTTT; CDR3aa: CASSRRTGVSETSNQPQHF; abundance: NA; v_gene: TRBV6-2/TRBV6-3; j_gene: TRBJ1-5; d_gene: TRBD1
CDR3nt: TGTGCCAGCAGCCTGGGGACCGGCCGTCAGTTCTTC; CDR3aa: CASSLGTGRQFF; abundance: few; v_gene: TRBV5-4; j_gene: TRBJ2-1; d_gene: NA
CDR3nt: TGTGCCAGCAGATCACACGGGACAGGGGAATACTACGAGCAGTACTTC; CDR3aa: CASRSHGTGEYYEQYF; abundance: NA; v_gene: TRBV6-2/TRBV6-3; j_gene: TRBJ2-7; d_gene: TRBD1
CDR3nt: TGTGCCAACAGCTCCAGTCGCTATGAGCAGTTCTTC; CDR3aa: CANSSSRYEQFF; abundance: NA; v_gene: TRBV7-3; j_gene: TRBJ2-1; d_gene: NA
CDR3nt: TGTGCCAGCAGCTTAAGAGGCAGGGACACCGGGGAGCTGTTTTTT; CDR3aa: CASSLRGRDTGELFF; abundance: few; v_gene: TRBV11-1; j_gene: TRBJ2-2; d_gene: NA
CDR3nt: TGTGCCAGCGGGGCAGGGACAACGGGTGAGCAGTTCTTC; CDR3aa: CASGAGTTGEQFF; abundance: NA; v_gene: TRBV13; j_gene: TRBJ2-1; d_gene: NA
CDR3nt: TGTGCCAGCAGCTTATACCTCGACGAGCAGTACTTC; CDR3aa: CASSLYLDEQYF; abundance: NA; v_gene: TRBV7-2; j_gene: TRBJ2-7; d_gene: NA
CDR3nt: TGTGCCAGCAGTTTACTGGGACAGGGAGGATGGAACACTGAAGCTTTCTTT; CDR3aa: CASSLLGQGGWNTEAFF; abundance: NA; v_gene: TRBV21-1; j_gene: TRBJ1-1; d_gene: NA
CDR3nt: TGTGCCAGCAGCTCCCCGGGACAGAGCTCTGGGGCCAACGTCCTGACTTTC; CDR3aa: CASSSPGQSSGANVLTF; abundance: NA; v_gene: TRBV7-3; j_gene: TRBJ2-6; d_gene: TRBD1
CDR3nt: TGTGCCAGCAGTGAGGGGGCTCAGAGCTCCTACGAGCAGTACTTC; CDR3aa: CASSEGAQSSYEQYF; abundance: NA; v_gene: TRBV28; j_gene: TRBJ2-7; d_gene: TRBD1
CDR3nt: TGTGCCAGCATTCCGGACAGGGGGCAACAAGAGACCCAGTACTTC; CDR3aa: CASIPDRGQQETQYF; abundance: NA; v_gene: TRBV2; j_gene: TRBJ2-5; d_gene: TRBD1
CDR3nt: TGTGCCAGCAGTTACCAACAGGGACACTCTGGAAACACCATATATTTT; CDR3aa: CASSYQQGHSGNTIYF; abundance: NA; v_gene: TRBV6-5; j_gene: TRBJ1-3; d_gene: NA
CDR3nt: TGCAGTGCCGAGGGAGCCCTGGATCAGCCCCAGCATTTT; CDR3aa: CSAEGALDQPQHF; abundance: NA; v_gene: TRBV20-1; j_gene: TRBJ1-5; d_gene: NA
CDR3nt: TGTGCCAGCAGCCAAGGCTCGTCGGACAGGGCCTATGGCTACACCTTC; CDR3aa: CASSQGSSDRAYGYTF; abundance: NA; v_gene: TRBV4-2; j_gene: TRBJ1-2; d_gene: TRBD1
CDR3nt: TGTGCCTGGAACCCACAAGGCCCTACCCAGTACTTC; CDR3aa: CAWNPQGPTQYF; abundance: NA; v_gene: TRBV30; j_gene: TRBJ2-5; d_gene: NA